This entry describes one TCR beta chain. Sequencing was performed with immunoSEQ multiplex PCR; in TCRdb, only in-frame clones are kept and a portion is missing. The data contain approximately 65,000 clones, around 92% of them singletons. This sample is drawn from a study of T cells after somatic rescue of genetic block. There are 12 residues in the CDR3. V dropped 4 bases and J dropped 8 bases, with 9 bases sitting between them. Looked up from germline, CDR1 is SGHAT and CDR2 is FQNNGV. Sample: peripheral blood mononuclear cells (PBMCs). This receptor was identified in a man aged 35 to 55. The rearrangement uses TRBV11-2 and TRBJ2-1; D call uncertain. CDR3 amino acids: CASSSQRYEQFF. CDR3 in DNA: TGTGCCAGCAGCTCCCAGAGATATGAGCAGTTCTTC.